This is a list of T cell receptor beta chains from one sample in a study of blood T cell repertoires in COVID-19. Here immunoSEQ multiplex PCR was the method, and the copy in TCRdb shows in-frame clones only, minus some. The sample includes 60,000 to 85,000 clones, about 83% of them seen just once. Sequenced material: peripheral blood. These receptors were taken from a man at least 80 years old with acute or convalescent COVID-19. CDR3s leave out the opening cysteine and the closing phenylalanine or tryptophan. A D gene is named only where the DNA matches it firmly.

CDR3 | J | D | V
ATWDRLKGNEQY | TRBJ2-7 | TRBD1 | TRBV7-8
AWSVLDRLFYGYT | TRBJ1-2 | - | TRBV30
ASSLKLVAGATDTQY | TRBJ2-3 | TRBD2 | TRBV5-5
ASPGQGETQY | TRBJ2-5 | TRBD1 | TRBV28
ASSLYDRAYSGNTIY | TRBJ1-3 | TRBD1 | TRBV11-2
ASSLRQTISNQPQH | TRBJ1-5 | - | TRBV5-6
ASSYQREGGNTQY | TRBJ2-3 | TRBD2 | TRBV6-5
ASSLPGGANYGYT | TRBJ1-2 | - | TRBV28
AHRRALYNEQF | TRBJ2-1 | - | TRBV2
ASKLLGTGNSGANVLT | TRBJ2-6 | TRBD1 | TRBV5-1
ASSITTAGEQY | TRBJ2-7 | - | TRBV19
ASSGGSGFLNTGELF | TRBJ2-2 | TRBD2 | TRBV9
ASSSSQAGNTEAF | TRBJ1-1 | - | TRBV7-9
ASSFLSDHWTPRRVGQPQH | TRBJ1-5 | - | TRBV6-2/TRBV6-3
ASSRRQGEAF | TRBJ1-1 | TRBD1 | TRBV4-1
ASSIQSGGYNEQF | TRBJ2-1 | TRBD1 | TRBV19